This paragraph reports one T cell receptor (beta chain). Its binding antigen is unknown. No base-level quality is on record; no much larger clone is a single base apart. Libraries were prepared through the immunoSEQ multiplex PCR assay. For the multiplex PCR, a mixture combining 60 forward primers for TCR Vbeta segments and 13 reverse primers for TCR Jbeta segments was used. The CDR3 region of rearranged TCR beta genes was amplified from genomic DNA by a multiplex PCR assay. The Illumina HiSeq System was used to sequence the amplified TCR beta libraries as 87-base-pair reads. Per the original workflow: A later analysis tallied about 77 million unique TCR beta chains across the 700 or so repertoires, and approximately 12 million of those chains were shared by two or more donors. A nearest-neighbor algorithm error-corrected the raw reads and collapsed the reads into unique sequences, merging closely related sequences to remove PCR and sequencing errors. To assign V, D and J gene segments, CDR3 sequences were aligned to IMGT reference sequences. For a sequence to be retained, at least a six-nucleotide match to both a V gene segment and a J gene segment was required. A rearrangement counted as productive if the CDR3 had no stop codons and remained in frame with V and J, and every other rearrangement counted as non-productive. CDR3 was defined according to IMGT convention as the region running from the second conserved V-encoded cysteine to the conserved J-encoded phenylalanine. In an earlier analysis of around 540 of the donors, sequences lacking an unambiguous match to a single V gene segment were excluded. An earlier analysis of some 500 of the donors classified V segments as functional when productive rearrangements were above 56.7% and as segregating when the standard deviation between donors was above 5%. A statistical classification framework was built to diagnose cytomegalovirus status from the catalog of TCR beta chain sequences. A later analysis assigned V and J genes by comparing TCR nucleotide sequences with IMGT/GENE-DB human TR gene sequences. A later analysis assigned CDR3 sequences and most-parsimonious VDJ recombination scenarios with the TCRdist pipeline. In a later analysis, every TCR beta chain was defined by the combination of its CDR3 amino acid sequence and its V-gene family, and reads without a unique V-gene family were dropped. To address suspected cross-contamination and a sequencing artifact, a later analysis removed 592 highly shared, low-generation-probability nucleotide sequences. For each public chain, a later analysis derived a clonal expansion index from normalized ranks of inferred template counts within each repertoire. Generation probabilities in a later analysis came from a VDJ recombination model fitted to out-of-frame rearrangements, and those results were checked against IGoR. In a later analysis, TCR-TCR, TCR-HLA and TCR-CMV co-occurrence was scored with hypergeometric tests, and a repertoire-size bias correction was applied to TCR pairs. A later analysis estimated false discovery rates by permuting HLA or CMV assignments 20 times. A later analysis grouped co-occurring TCRs with DBSCAN, adding TCRdist sequence similarity when clustering within HLA-allele-positive subsets. Repertoires with fewer than 30,000 or more than 120,000 public chains were left out of co-occurrence clustering, as were about 5 repertoires with anomalous nucleotide sharing. TCRdb stores this immuneACCESS table with in-frame sequences only. Part of the clones is absent; in the studies checked, under half of the shortfall reflects unresolved V genes, and no reason is known for the rest. Clonal size and the V and J genes are those of that table, whereas D and trimming came from the DNA. Within this sample are 80,000 to 100,000 clones, with roughly 78% of them counted one time only. The ten largest clones represent approximately 7.9% of the sample.

This entry is derived from a study of cytomegalovirus exposure and HLA in healthy donors (dated by TCRdb to about 2017). For the study in its entirety: In an earlier analysis of some 610 of the donors, 276 Gb of sequence data and just under 120 million unique TCR beta sequences from 150 million to 200 million T cells were reported. An early release covering more than 500 HLA-typed donors comprised approximately 300 gigabases of sequencing data and 85 million or so unique TCR sequences. Of the roughly 400 genotyped donors, 75% to 85% were placed in the genetic ancestry cluster associated with self-reported Caucasian donors. The study aimed to test whether cataloging public T cell receptors could reveal signatures of past pathogen exposure. The study profiled the T cell repertoires of fewer than 850 subjects by immunosequencing and related them to cytomegalovirus serostatus. In addition to the first cohort of 666 subjects, a separate validation cohort of 120 different subjects was used. To predict cytomegalovirus infection status, the study brought together high-throughput TCR immunosequencing, statistical association of individual TCRs with disease status, and machine learning. A later analysis re-examined previously published TCR beta repertoires from just over 650 donors and added high-resolution HLA genotyping to investigate patterns of TCR occurrence. In the later analysis, no new phenotypic data were used to find candidate immune exposures; instead, reliance was placed on TCR beta sequences and their occurrence across donors. In an earlier analysis of 587 of the donors, high-throughput TCR beta sequencing was used to judge whether each TCR beta V gene segment behaved as functional or pseudogenic. Donor age, sex, ethnicity and CMV serostatus were compiled alongside the repertoire data. In a later genetic analysis, genome-wide SNP genotypes for about 55% of the roughly 700 donors were used, and that subset was treated as a discovery cohort. Every discovery cohort repertoire had been produced on one sequencing platform. Both class I and class II loci were covered by HLA typing, at four-digit resolution. Typing coverage differed by locus: A, B, C, DRB1 and DQB1 were typed in roughly 629-630 donors, DQA1 in 500 to 550, DPA1 in roughly 590, and DPB1 in 472. Four to six DR-DQ haplotypes were handled as single units for association and clustering, since linkage in the cohort was strong. Among 350 to 400 genotyped donors of the cohort, an average of 235,054 unique TCR beta nucleotide sequences were sequenced per donor, around 18% of them non-productive. Paper-wide results and their limitations: Immune exposure information for the cohort was limited to CMV serostatus. In a later analysis, about 16,000 TCR beta sequences were associated with specific HLA alleles at a false discovery rate of 0.05. Compared with equally common non-associated chains, HLA-associated TCR beta chains in a later analysis were more clonally expanded and had lower generation probabilities. When HLA alleles, especially DR and DQ, strongly co-occurred, attributing TCR associations to individual alleles was difficult. A few of the identified cytomegalovirus-associated TCR beta chains were confirmed in vitro to be specific for cytomegalovirus antigens. Compared with the 666-donor mean, donors in an Asian-associated ancestry cluster had fewer N-insertions in productive TCRs, according to a later genetic analysis. The study listed 150 to 200 TCR beta chains as associated with cytomegalovirus. V-gene and J-gene trimming of TCR beta chains was associated with a missense DCLRE1C variant in a later genetic analysis, and the association was replicated in an independent cohort. In an earlier analysis of over 550 of the donors, most TCR beta V segments were observed in productive rearrangements about 87% or about 30% of the time, broadly matching IMGT annotations. Several of the top co-occurrence clusters appeared to be linked to parvovirus B19, influenza, CMV and Epstein-Barr virus, according to a later analysis. The sequencing pipeline was judged likely to have produced a cluster of highly shared sequence variants as a technical artifact. While some public TCRs were present in many individuals, most TCR sequences turned up only very rarely across donors. Linkage disequilibrium might explain the correlated functional status among segregating V segments, but an unknown experimental factor could not be excluded. Roughly uniform sequencing depth across donors was assumed in presence/absence analyses, although this assumption may not hold. Because counts were too low, some 16 rarely observed V segments, including chromosome 9 orphons, were excluded from the earlier analysis of 587 of the donors. In this cohort, only TCR beta chains were sequenced, and detectable features were limited by the absence of alpha or paired-chain data. In a later analysis, most CMV-associated TCR beta chains were found to appear HLA-restricted, with HLA associations seemingly driven largely by CMV exposure. Because HLA typing was missing for some donors at each locus, association tests included only the typed subset. In a later analysis, the rate of TCR association differed among HLA loci, with DRB1 alleles having the most associated TCRs and HLA-C alleles having the fewest. According to the authors, the approach could potentially be generalized to other disease states and immunological phenotypes. The 87-base-pair reads could not distinguish some IMGT-functional V segments, including TRBV6-2 and TRBV6-3, so those segments were excluded. A further reported finding was that TCR beta sequences accurately predicted the HLA-A and HLA-B alleles for most subjects in the first cohort. In both the original and validation cohorts, the classifier was reported to diagnose cytomegalovirus status with high specificity and sensitivity.

The cohort consisted of 600 to 700 healthy bone marrow donors. All cohort members were sampled while nominally healthy, although unrecorded immune exposures were likely present. The donor tested CMV seronegative and was one of the 352 seronegative cohort members. Each donor provided a peripheral blood sample, and peripheral blood mononuclear cells were used for TCR beta sequencing. Genomic DNA extraction from the blood cell samples was performed with the Qiagen DNeasy Blood Extraction Kit. The CDR3, from cysteine to phenylalanine, totals 17 residues. The CDR3 DNA has 51 bases and is translated from base 1. CDR1 and CDR2, looked up from the germline V gene, are SGHVS and FNYEAQ. Germline trimming amounts to 1 base on V and 4 bases on J, with 9 as the count of junction bases outside the gene matches.

The clonotype was recovered from a man younger than 45 in good health and CMV-seronegative. The chain is assembled from TRBV7-6 and TRBJ2-2; 7 bases in the junction line up with TRBD2. The sequencing input was PBMCs. The DNA sequence is TGTGCCAGCAGCTTAGGGGCGAGCGGGACCGCCACCGGGGAGCTGTTTTTT. Its translation is CASSLGASGTATGELFF.